These 8 T cell receptor beta chains came from one sample sequenced in a study of blood T cell repertoires in COVID-19. Assay used: immunoSEQ multiplex PCR; TCRdb lists only in-frame clones, some missing. The top ten clones hold about 20% of a sample with a few hundred thousand clones, around 84% of them seen once. Sequenced: peripheral blood. The source is a man aged 25 to 45 with active or convalescent COVID-19.

This chain links TRBV5-1 with TRBJ2-5, with TRBD2 identical over 10 bases. Germline lookup yields CDR1 SGHRS and CDR2 YFSETQ. The CDR3 is 13 residues long. The CDR3 coding sequence is TGCTCAAGTAGCGGGGGGCCACAAGAGACCCAGTACTTC. Its protein product is CSSSGGPQETQYF.

This chain uses TRBV5-1 with TRBJ2-1, with TRBD2 matching 10 bases. Germline CDR1 and CDR2: SGHRS and YFSETQ. This CDR3 region has 15 residues. J lost 3 bases, V lost 4 bases, and 4 bases had no gene match. The CDR3 coding sequence is TGCGCCAGCAGCCGGACTAGCGGCTACTACAATGAGCAGTTCTTC. It yields the protein CASSRTSGYYNEQFF.

The CDR3 nucleotides are TGTGCCGGCGGGGGGGCGGGTAGAAACACCATATATTTT. Translation gives CAGGGAGRNTIYF. This chain connects TRBV28 to TRBJ1-3; the D gene is possibly TRBD1 (6 bases). The CDR3 runs to 13 residues. V shed 11 bases and J shed 5 bases, with 16 bases lying between them. Germline CDR1 is MDHEN and CDR2 is SYDVKM.

This rearrangement joins TRBV5-1 to TRBJ1-2; D call uncertain. The V gene lost 5 bases and the J gene lost 8 bases, with 19 bases spanning the gap. This CDR3 spans 14 amino acids. Germline V gene lookup returns CDR1 SGHRS and CDR2 YFSETQ. The CDR3 DNA reads TGCGCCAGCAGGGCGGACTCTAGCCTTGAGGGCTACACCTTC. Its protein product is CASRADSSLEGYTF.

V is TRBV3-1 (or the pseudogene TRBV3-2) and J is TRBJ1-2, with a weak D call TRBD1 (6 bases). This CDR3 region has 13 residues. The ends were cut back, 3 bases at V and 3 bases at J, with 8 bases in the middle. Germline values: CDR1 LGHDT, CDR2 YNNKEL (reference sequence). CDR3 DNA sequence: TGTGCCAGCAGCCATGCAGGGGACTATGGCTACACCTTC. Translated: CASSHAGDYGYTF.

The J gene is TRBJ2-6, the V gene TRBV6-1; possible D gene TRBD2, 5 bases. This CDR3 contains 19 residues. The ends were cut back, 2 bases at V and 0 bases at J, with 17 bases in the middle. Germline V gene data show CDR1 as MNHNS and CDR2 as SASEGT. The CDR3 loop is CASSEFFPGTYSGANVLTF. The CDR3 DNA sequence: TGTGCCAGCAGTGAATTTTTCCCGGGAACTTACTCTGGGGCCAACGTCCTGACTTTC.

This clone has a single count. This rearrangement joins TRBV7-8 to TRBJ1-2, with TRBD1 matching 8 bases. Germline trimming cut 6 bases from V and 8 bases from J; bases unmatched to any gene: 8. CDR3 length equals 13 residues. The V gene's germline CDR1 is SGHVS and CDR2 FQNEAQ. The CDR3 DNA reads TGTGCCAGCAGTTCCAGGGGGCCACGCGGCTACACCTTC. Translated: CASSSRGPRGYTF.

The rearrangement links TRBV19 to TRBJ2-3; TRBD1 might be the D (7 bases). The CDR3 covers 14 residues. Trimming removed 6 bases from V and 4 bases from J, with 14 bases in between. Germline V gene sequence: CDR1 LNHDA, CDR2 SQIVND (reference sequence). The CDR3 DNA sequence: TGTGCCAGTAGGACAGGGACTCGGGCAGATACGCAGTATTTT. Protein: CASRTGTRADTQYF.